These 23 T cell receptor beta chains originate from one sample sequenced in a study of cytomegalovirus exposure and HLA in healthy donors. The data were produced by immunoSEQ multiplex PCR, yet TCRdb's version contains in-frame clones alone and is incomplete. The sample includes tens of thousands of clones, 94% of them seen just once. Sequenced sample: PBMCs. These receptors were obtained from a woman younger than 30 in good health and CMV-seropositive.

The V call is TRBV25-1, the J call TRBJ1-6; a weak D match, TRBD1 (5 bases). With 4 bases removed from V and 1 base from J, the gap between germline ends came to 8 bases. The germline gives CDR1 MGHDK, CDR2 SYGVNS. This CDR3 comprises 15 residues. CDR3 DNA sequence: TGTGCCAGCAGTGTGACAGATTCCTATAATTCACCCCTCCACTTT. This gives the protein CASSVTDSYNSPLHF.

This clone has a single count. The chain joins TRBV7-9 to TRBJ2-2; D remains unclear. The CDR3 is 16 residues long. In germline, CDR1 is SEHNR, CDR2 FQNEAQ (reference sequence). Trimming cost V 4 bases and J 4 bases, with 16 bases left between them. CDR3: CASSSAPPRATGELFF. Here the CDR3 DNA reads TGTGCCAGCAGCTCCGCGCCCCCTCGAGCCACCGGGGAGCTGTTTTTT. The full variable domain, completed using reference TRBV7-9 and TRBJ2-2, is DTGVSQNPRHKITKRGQNVTFRCDPISEHNRLYWYRQTLGQGPEFLTYFQNEAQLEKSRLLSDRFSAERPKGSFSTLEIQRTEQGDSAMYLCASSSAPPRATGELFFGEGSRLTVL.

The chain employs TRBV16 and TRBJ1-6; D call uncertain. Per the germline V gene, CDR1 is KGHSY and CDR2 is FQNENV. The CDR3 is 17 amino acids. Trimming left V 5 bases short and J 0 bases short, with 14 bases between. DNA of the CDR3: TGTGCCAGCAGCTCGCACCCCAGAAGCTCCTATAATTCACCCCTCCACTTT. Its protein is CASSSHPRSSYNSPLHF.

V usage is TRBV5-4 and J usage is TRBJ1-3; D not resolved. The length of the CDR3 is 16 residues. Germline CDR1 reads SGHNT; CDR2 reads YYREEE (reference sequence). V was pared by 0 bases and J by 0 bases, with 10 bases between. This CDR3 reads CASSLVSGSSGNTIYF. The CDR3 coding sequence is TGTGCCAGCAGCTTGGTATCGGGGAGCTCTGGAAACACCATATATTTT. The full variable domain, rest sourced from reference TRBV5-4 and TRBJ1-3, is ETGVTQSPTHLIKTRGQQVTLRCSSQSGHNTVSWYQQALGQGPQFIFQYYREEENGRGNFPPRFSGLQFPNYSSELNVNALELDDSALYLCASSLVSGSSGNTIYFGEGSWLTVV.

The chain uses TRBV6-4 and TRBJ2-1; 12 bases match TRBD1. In germline, CDR1 is MRHNA, CDR2 SNTAGT. The CDR3 contains 16 residues. The V segment lost 4 bases and the J segment 7 bases; nucleotides outside the gene matches: 8. The CDR3 bases are TGTGCCAGCAGTGCCTCCGGGACAGGGGGCCATAATGAGCAGTTCTTC. The encoded protein is CASSASGTGGHNEQFF.

V and J are TRBV5-1 and TRBJ1-3, with unresolved D. The CDR3 runs to 16 residues. Per the germline V gene, CDR1 is SGHRS and CDR2 is YFSETQ. V lost 0 bases and J 4 bases, leaving 14 bases between the germline ends. CDR3 protein: CASSLAGPGGGNTIYF. Written as DNA, the CDR3 is TGCGCCAGCAGCTTGGCCGGGCCGGGCGGGGGAAACACCATATATTTT. Full variable domain (outside the CDR3, taken from reference TRBV5-1 and TRBJ1-3): KAGVTQTPRYLIKTRGQQVTLSCSPISGHRSVSWYQQTPGQGLQFLFEYFSETQRNKGNFPGRFSGRQFSNSRSEMNVSTLELGDSALYLCASSLAGPGGGNTIYFGEGSWLTVV.

The rearrangement links TRBV15 to TRBJ2-1; no reliable D call. The V gene's germline CDR1 is LNHNV and CDR2 YYDKDF (reference sequence). CDR3 length: 12 residues. The ends were cut back, 2 bases at V and 7 bases at J, with 6 bases in the middle. Here the CDR3 reads CATSRTQNEQFF. In DNA, the CDR3 is TGTGCCACCAGCAGAACCCAGAATGAGCAGTTCTTC. The entire variable domain, with the rest obtained from reference TRBV15 and TRBJ2-1, is as follows: DAMVIQNPRYQVTQFGKPVTLSCSQTLNHNVMYWYQQKSSQAPKLLFHYYDKDFNNEADTPDNFQSRRPNTSFCFLDIRSPGLGDTAMYLCATSRTQNEQFFGPGTRLTVL.

This clone appeared once. The chain links TRBV7-2 to TRBJ1-5, with D unclear. The germline CDR1 and CDR2 sequences are SGHTA and FQGNSA. CDR3 size: 15 residues. V was trimmed by 5 bases and J by 6 bases, leaving 17 bases between them. The CDR3: CASSPREGGGQPQHF. Written as DNA, the CDR3 is TGTGCCAGCAGCCCCCGGGAGGGAGGAGGTCAGCCCCAGCATTTT. The entire variable domain, with the rest obtained from reference TRBV7-2 and TRBJ1-5, is as follows: GAGVSQSPSNKVTEKGKDVELRCDPISGHTALYWYRQSLGQGLEFLIYFQGNSAPDKSGLPSDRFSAERTGGSVSTLTIQRTQQEDSAVYLCASSPREGGGQPQHFGDGTRLSIL.

V usage is TRBV6-1 and J usage is TRBJ2-3, with D unresolved. The CDR3 is 14 amino acids. CDR1 is MNHNS and CDR2 is SASEGT in the germline V gene. Trimming pared 4 bases from V and 1 base from J, leaving 9 bases between. The chain's CDR3 is CASSGAVGTDTQYF. The CDR3 DNA sequence: TGTGCCAGCAGTGGGGCCGTAGGCACAGATACGCAGTATTTT.

The chain carries TRBV27 and TRBJ2-3, with D possibly matching TRBD1 (6 bases). CDR1 and CDR2 from the germline V gene are MNHEY and SMNVEV (reference sequence). The CDR3 runs 16 residues. V dropped 6 bases and J dropped 1 base, with 17 bases sitting between them. CDR3 sequence reads: CASRRHREGGTDTQYF. In DNA form, the CDR3 reads TGTGCCAGCAGGAGACACAGGGAAGGAGGCACAGATACGCAGTATTTT.

V and J are TRBV13 and TRBJ2-7; 8 bases are a match to TRBD2. Germline CDR1 is PRHDT and CDR2 is FYEKMQ (reference sequence). Trimming at V came to 5 bases and at J to 1 base, leaving 7 bases not matched to a gene. There are 15 residues in the CDR3. The CDR3 reads CASSRRSGGSYEQYF. In DNA form, the CDR3 reads TGTGCCAGCAGCCGCCGAAGCGGGGGATCCTACGAGCAGTACTTC.

The sample holds one count of this clone. V gene TRBV2 combines with J gene TRBJ2-5; D is unclear. V lost 7 bases, J lost 1 base, and 4 bases lay in between. Germline CDR1 reads SNHLY; CDR2 reads FYNNEI. The CDR3 length is 11 residues. CDR3 amino acids: CASTIQETQYF. CDR3 coding DNA: TGTGCCAGCACCATCCAAGAGACCCAGTACTTC.

This rearrangement joins TRBV19 to TRBJ1-1; 7 positions agree with TRBD1. From germline, CDR1 is LNHDA and CDR2 SQIVND (reference sequence). J gave up 1 base and V 3 bases, and 11 bases lay outside the gene matches. This CDR3 is 17 amino acids long. The CDR3 sequence: CASSMLQGKLGNTEAFF. The CDR3 DNA sequence: TGTGCCAGTAGTATGTTACAGGGGAAACTCGGGAACACTGAAGCTTTCTTT.

The gene calls are TRBV28 and TRBJ2-7, with 9 bases matching TRBD2. The V gene end was trimmed by 2 bases and the J gene end by 5 bases; junction bases not matched to a gene: 4. The CDR3 has 14 amino acids. Germline V gene data show CDR1 as MDHEN and CDR2 as SYDVKM. The DNA for the CDR3 is TGTGCCAGCAGTTTACTAGCGGGAAGGAACGAGCAGTACTTC. Residues: CASSLLAGRNEQYF.

Concerning this clone itself: Germline is not matched at one junction end, which may reflect a read error. The rearrangement joins TRBV7-7 to TRBJ2-1; tentatively, D is TRBD2 (6 bases). Germline CDR1 is SSHAT and CDR2 is FNYEAQ (reference sequence). This CDR3 spans 15 amino acids. The chain's CDR3 is CASSRDFTSSNEQFF. The CDR3 DNA is TGTGCTAGCAGCCGGGACTTCACATCCTCCAATGAGCAGTTCTTC.

The J gene is TRBJ1-5, the V gene TRBV6-1, with a weak D call TRBD1 (6 bases). Between the trimmed V and J ends, which lost 8 bases and 3 bases, there was a span of 14 bases. Germline V gives CDR1 MNHNS, CDR2 SASEGT. This CDR3 spans 14 amino acids. Written as DNA, the CDR3 is TGTGCCAGCGGAACAGGGATAATCAATCAGCCCCAGCATTTT. It specifies CASGTGIINQPQHF.

V and J are TRBV5-6 and TRBJ2-4; D remains ambiguous. Germline V lookup: CDR1 SGHDT, CDR2 YYEEEE. This CDR3 has 13 amino acids. The V end was cut by 4 bases, the J end by 9 bases, with 14 bases between. DNA for the CDR3: TGTGCCAGCAGCGGGTCTTTTGGCGGCATTCAGTACTTC. Residues: CASSGSFGGIQYF.

V gene TRBV19 combines with J gene TRBJ1-1, with 11 bases identical to TRBD1. The CDR3 is made up of 15 amino acids. V lost 4 bases, J lost 12 bases, and 13 bases stayed unmatched. Germline V lookup: CDR1 LNHDA, CDR2 SQIVND (reference sequence). CDR3 residues: CASSTGQGAGSRSFF. The CDR3 coding sequence is TGTGCCAGTAGTACCGGACAGGGGGCTGGGTCTCGATCTTTCTTT.

The chain employs TRBV4-1 and TRBJ2-3; 14 nucleotides line up with TRBD2. The germline gives CDR1 MGHRA, CDR2 YSYEKL. The J segment lost 5 bases and the V segment lost 5 bases, leaving 3 bases of the junction unmatched. This CDR3 has 15 residues. This CDR3 is CASSGGTSGGDTQYF. The CDR3 nucleotides are TGCGCCAGCAGCGGGGGGACTAGCGGGGGAGATACGCAGTATTTT.

This sequence joins TRBV19 and TRBJ1-3; a weak D match, TRBD1 (5 bases). The V gene's germline CDR1 is LNHDA and CDR2 SQIVND (reference sequence). V was shortened by 6 bases and J by 2 bases, with 11 bases between the two germline ends. This CDR3 has 14 amino acids. CDR3 nucleotide sequence: TGTGCCAGTAGCCAGACAGTCACTGGAAACACCATATATTTT. Its protein product is CASSQTVTGNTIYF.

Here the CDR3 DNA reads TGTGCCAGCAGCCTAGGGGAGGCTCTATTCTATGGCTACACCTTC. This gives the protein CASSLGEALFYGYTF. The V gene is TRBV7-9, the J gene TRBJ1-2; a possible D gene is TRBD1 (5 bases). With 5 bases removed from V and 4 bases from J, the gap between germline ends came to 17 bases. Germline-derived CDR1 and CDR2 are SEHNR and FQNEAQ (reference sequence). The CDR3 is 15 amino acids.

This chain links TRBV27 with TRBJ1-2; TRBD1 matches 8 bases. J lost 6 bases, V lost 5 bases, and 11 bases had no gene match. This CDR3 is built from 15 residues. Germline CDR1 and CDR2: MNHEY and SMNVEV (reference sequence). Here the CDR3 DNA reads TGTGCCAGCAGTATCCGGACAGGGTCCTATCATGGCTACACCTTC. Encoded protein: CASSIRTGSYHGYTF.

V and J are TRBV30 and TRBJ2-5; D gene uncertain. This CDR3 comprises 11 residues. Per the germline V gene, CDR1 is GTSNPN and CDR2 is SVGIG (reference sequence). The V and J ends lost 4 bases and 4 bases respectively, with 7 bases between them. The CDR3 coding sequence is TGTGCCTGGACGGTCGCAGAGACCCAGTACTTC. Its translation: CAWTVAETQYF.